This TCR beta chain was sequenced in a study of graft-versus-host responses after intestinal transplantation. At the level of the study: Recipients obtained multivisceral, liver-intestinal, or isolated intestinal transplants. All recipients were given anti-thymocyte globulin induction, and tacrolimus and steroids were then administered for 2 to 4 years.

Germline CDR1 is SGDLS and CDR2 is YYNGEE. Trimming cost V 0 bases and J 7 bases, with 14 bases left between them. This CDR3 spans 14 amino acids. General study findings and limits: Researchers found GvH clones in recipient marrow, and some showed up first in ileum or blood. When patients had graft-donor T cell macrochimerism, their allografts held high graft-versus-host to host-versus-graft clonal ratios.

The data were produced by immunoSEQ multiplex PCR, yet TCRdb's version contains in-frame clones alone and is incomplete. The sample lists tens of thousands of clones, about 90% occurring once. Concerning this clone: Its antigen is currently unknown.

The sequence was collected from a human donor who received an intestinal transplant. V is TRBV9 and J is TRBJ2-7; TRBD1 is a possible D gene (6 bases). The input for sequencing was unstimulated CD8+ T cells sorted from spleen or lymph node cells, taken before intestinal transplant. The CDR3 here is CASSVAAGAREQYF. CDR3 in DNA: TGTGCCAGCAGCGTAGCTGCAGGGGCGAGGGAGCAGTACTTC.